One and the same sample provided the 14 T cell receptor beta chains below, sequenced in a study of beta chain features in type 1 diabetes. Whole-study results and caveats: Researchers report that Type 1 diabetes patients had moderately but significantly shorter TCRB CDR3s across all four CD4+ subsets.

As every portion of the isolated RNA was reverse transcribed, the sequencing read expressed TCRB transcripts. Generated by immunoSEQ multiplex PCR, the TCRdb table keeps only in-frame clones and is missing some. The sample shows 100,000 to 150,000 clones, 7% to 10% of them seen only once. Their target antigens are unknown. What was sequenced was central memory CD4+ T cells from blood. Receptors were obtained from a man aged 30 to 39 with type 1 diabetes.

This clone turned up a few times. The V and J genes are TRBV11-2 and TRBJ1-1, with TRBD1 matching 7 bases. The CDR3 extends over 16 amino acids. CDR1 is SGHAT and CDR2 is FQNNGV in the germline V gene. V lost 4 bases to trimming and J lost 1 base; unmatched junction nucleotides: 9. The chain's CDR3 is CASSWVSQGRNTEAFF. CDR3 in DNA: TGTGCCAGCAGCTGGGTCTCACAGGGGCGGAACACTGAAGCTTTCTTT.

The CDR3 DNA reads as TGTGCCAGCAGCGTGGACATTGCCTACGAGCAGTACTTC. This codes for CASSVDIAYEQYF. The rearrangement uses TRBV9 and TRBJ2-5; D may be TRBD1 (5 bases). The better agreement between TRBJ2-7 and the DNA end casts doubt on the J call. Germline-derived CDR1 and CDR2 are SGDLS and YYNGEE. The CDR3 contains 13 residues.

This clone has only a few counts. The rearrangement joins TRBV9 to TRBJ1-1, with D perhaps TRBD1 (6 bases). Germline lookup yields CDR1 SGDLS and CDR2 YYNGEE. Trimming removed 0 bases at V and 6 bases at J, with 18 bases between. CDR3 length: 16 amino acids. CDR3 coding DNA: TGTGCCAGCAGCGTAGCGGGTTCAGGGGCGGAGGCTGAAGCTTTCTTT. Translating it yields CASSVAGSGAEAEAFF.

The V gene is TRBV6-5, the J gene TRBJ1-2; weak D call: TRBD1 (5 bases). Germline assignment: CDR1 MNHEY and CDR2 SVGAGI. Between the trimmed V and J ends, which lost 0 bases and 7 bases, there was a span of 18 bases. There are 16 residues in the CDR3. The chain's CDR3 is CASSYSGSRQGSGYTF. The CDR3 nucleotides read TGTGCCAGCAGTTACTCGGGATCTAGGCAGGGCAGTGGCTACACCTTC.

The chain combines TRBV27 with TRBJ2-1; TRBD2 aligns across 13 bases. CDR1 is MNHEY and CDR2 is SMNVEV in the germline V gene (reference sequence). This CDR3 region has 13 residues. The V gene end was trimmed by 10 bases and the J gene end by 9 bases; junction bases not matched to a gene: 6. The CDR3 sequence is CATRLAGGPEQFF. Here the CDR3 DNA reads TGTGCCACACGACTAGCGGGGGGTCCTGAGCAGTTCTTC.

This clone was found a few times. Other DNA sequences from this sample encode an identical CDR3 as well. V is TRBV5-1 and J is TRBJ2-1, with 7 bases aligning to TRBD1. The J segment lost 2 bases and the V segment lost 4 bases, leaving 3 bases of the junction unmatched. The CDR3 has 14 amino acids. The germline gives CDR1 SGHRS, CDR2 YFSETQ. CDR3 in amino acids: CASSPGTAYNEQFF. Written as DNA, the CDR3 is TGCGCCAGCAGCCCTGGGACAGCCTACAATGAGCAGTTCTTC.

V gene TRBV30 combines with J gene TRBJ2-1; 9 positions agree with TRBD1. This CDR3 spans 14 amino acids. V dropped 2 bases and J dropped 7; count of bases not matched to a gene: 6. Germline lookup yields CDR1 GTSNPN and CDR2 SVGIG (reference sequence). The CDR3 loop is CAWSPGQGRNEQFF. In DNA, the CDR3 is TGTGCCTGGAGTCCCGGACAGGGGCGGAATGAGCAGTTCTTC.

This clone was recorded at least ten times. The chain is built from TRBV29-1 and TRBJ1-1; the D gene is possibly TRBD1 (6 bases). With 8 bases removed from V and 1 base from J, the gap between germline ends came to 14 bases. Germline CDR1 SQVTM, CDR2 ANQGSEA. The CDR3 has 13 residues. The CDR3 protein is CSSTIGGNTEAFF. In DNA form, the CDR3 reads TGCAGCAGCACGATAGGGGGGAACACTGAAGCTTTCTTT. Full variable domain (outside the CDR3, taken from reference TRBV29-1 and TRBJ1-1): SAVISQKPSRDICQRGTSLTIQCQVDSQVTMMFWYRQQPGQSLTLIATANQGSEATYESGFVIDKFPISRPNLTFSTLTVSNMSPEDSSIYLCSSTIGGNTEAFFGQGTRLTVV.

The chain links TRBV13 to TRBJ2-5, with TRBD1 matching 10 bases. Trimming removed 4 bases from V and 4 bases from J; junction bases left unmatched: 6. The V gene's germline CDR1 is PRHDT and CDR2 FYEKMQ (reference sequence). The CDR3 covers 15 residues. The CDR3 DNA follows: TGTGCCAGCAGCTCCTCCGGACAGGGGGGAGAGACCCAGTACTTC. This sequence encodes CASSSSGQGGETQYF.

The sample holds a few counts of this clone. The chain carries TRBV6-4 and TRBJ1-6, with D uncertain. Germline CDR1 and CDR2: MRHNA and SNTAGT. V was pared by 4 bases and J by 8 bases, with 9 bases between. The CDR3 consists of 13 residues. CDR3 sequence: CASSAQEDSPLHF. The CDR3 DNA reads TGTGCCAGCAGTGCCCAGGAGGATTCACCCCTCCACTTT.

This clone was seen more than once but under ten times. V usage is TRBV9 and J usage is TRBJ1-6, with D possibly TRBD1 on 5 matching bases. Germline V gene data show CDR1 as SGDLS and CDR2 as YYNGEE. Trimming took off 2 bases at V and 6 bases at J, with 9 bases between the two ends. This CDR3 contains 14 residues. CDR3 protein: CASSVVDSNSPLHF. DNA of the CDR3: TGTGCCAGCAGCGTCGTCGACAGTAATTCACCCCTCCACTTT. Full variable domain (missing parts from reference TRBV9 and TRBJ1-6): DSGVTQTPKHLITATGQRVTLRCSPRSGDLSVYWYQQSLDQGLQFLIQYYNGEERAKGNILERFSAQQFPDLHSELNLSSLELGDSALYFCASSVVDSNSPLHFGNGTRLTVT.

The chain uses TRBV5-1 and TRBJ2-6; TRBD1 is a possible D gene (5 bases). The germline V gene encodes CDR1 SGHRS and CDR2 YFSETQ. V was pared by 1 base and J by 3 bases, with 17 bases between. The CDR3 has 18 residues. Here the CDR3 reads CASSLWGQGMSGANVLTF. DNA for the CDR3: TGCGCCAGCAGCTTGTGGGGCCAGGGAATGAGTGGGGCCAACGTCCTGACTTTC.

This clone turned up a few times. The J gene is TRBJ2-3, the V gene TRBV30, with unresolved D. Between the trimmed V and J ends, which lost 2 bases and 4 bases, there was a span of 4 bases. In germline, CDR1 is GTSNPN, CDR2 SVGIG (reference sequence). The CDR3 is made up of 11 amino acids. In DNA form, the CDR3 reads TGTGCCTGGAGTTCCGCAGATACGCAGTATTTT. Amino acids: CAWSSADTQYF.

This clone was seen a handful of times. The V call is TRBV19, the J call TRBJ1-2, with TRBD1 matching over 7 bases. The junction had 4 bases not matched to a gene; V was cut back by 11 bases and J by 1 base. The germline V gene encodes CDR1 LNHDA and CDR2 SQIVND (reference sequence). This CDR3 spans 12 amino acids. This chain's CDR3 is CAGQDSNYGYTF. The CDR3 DNA reads as TGTGCCGGACAGGACAGTAACTATGGCTACACCTTC.